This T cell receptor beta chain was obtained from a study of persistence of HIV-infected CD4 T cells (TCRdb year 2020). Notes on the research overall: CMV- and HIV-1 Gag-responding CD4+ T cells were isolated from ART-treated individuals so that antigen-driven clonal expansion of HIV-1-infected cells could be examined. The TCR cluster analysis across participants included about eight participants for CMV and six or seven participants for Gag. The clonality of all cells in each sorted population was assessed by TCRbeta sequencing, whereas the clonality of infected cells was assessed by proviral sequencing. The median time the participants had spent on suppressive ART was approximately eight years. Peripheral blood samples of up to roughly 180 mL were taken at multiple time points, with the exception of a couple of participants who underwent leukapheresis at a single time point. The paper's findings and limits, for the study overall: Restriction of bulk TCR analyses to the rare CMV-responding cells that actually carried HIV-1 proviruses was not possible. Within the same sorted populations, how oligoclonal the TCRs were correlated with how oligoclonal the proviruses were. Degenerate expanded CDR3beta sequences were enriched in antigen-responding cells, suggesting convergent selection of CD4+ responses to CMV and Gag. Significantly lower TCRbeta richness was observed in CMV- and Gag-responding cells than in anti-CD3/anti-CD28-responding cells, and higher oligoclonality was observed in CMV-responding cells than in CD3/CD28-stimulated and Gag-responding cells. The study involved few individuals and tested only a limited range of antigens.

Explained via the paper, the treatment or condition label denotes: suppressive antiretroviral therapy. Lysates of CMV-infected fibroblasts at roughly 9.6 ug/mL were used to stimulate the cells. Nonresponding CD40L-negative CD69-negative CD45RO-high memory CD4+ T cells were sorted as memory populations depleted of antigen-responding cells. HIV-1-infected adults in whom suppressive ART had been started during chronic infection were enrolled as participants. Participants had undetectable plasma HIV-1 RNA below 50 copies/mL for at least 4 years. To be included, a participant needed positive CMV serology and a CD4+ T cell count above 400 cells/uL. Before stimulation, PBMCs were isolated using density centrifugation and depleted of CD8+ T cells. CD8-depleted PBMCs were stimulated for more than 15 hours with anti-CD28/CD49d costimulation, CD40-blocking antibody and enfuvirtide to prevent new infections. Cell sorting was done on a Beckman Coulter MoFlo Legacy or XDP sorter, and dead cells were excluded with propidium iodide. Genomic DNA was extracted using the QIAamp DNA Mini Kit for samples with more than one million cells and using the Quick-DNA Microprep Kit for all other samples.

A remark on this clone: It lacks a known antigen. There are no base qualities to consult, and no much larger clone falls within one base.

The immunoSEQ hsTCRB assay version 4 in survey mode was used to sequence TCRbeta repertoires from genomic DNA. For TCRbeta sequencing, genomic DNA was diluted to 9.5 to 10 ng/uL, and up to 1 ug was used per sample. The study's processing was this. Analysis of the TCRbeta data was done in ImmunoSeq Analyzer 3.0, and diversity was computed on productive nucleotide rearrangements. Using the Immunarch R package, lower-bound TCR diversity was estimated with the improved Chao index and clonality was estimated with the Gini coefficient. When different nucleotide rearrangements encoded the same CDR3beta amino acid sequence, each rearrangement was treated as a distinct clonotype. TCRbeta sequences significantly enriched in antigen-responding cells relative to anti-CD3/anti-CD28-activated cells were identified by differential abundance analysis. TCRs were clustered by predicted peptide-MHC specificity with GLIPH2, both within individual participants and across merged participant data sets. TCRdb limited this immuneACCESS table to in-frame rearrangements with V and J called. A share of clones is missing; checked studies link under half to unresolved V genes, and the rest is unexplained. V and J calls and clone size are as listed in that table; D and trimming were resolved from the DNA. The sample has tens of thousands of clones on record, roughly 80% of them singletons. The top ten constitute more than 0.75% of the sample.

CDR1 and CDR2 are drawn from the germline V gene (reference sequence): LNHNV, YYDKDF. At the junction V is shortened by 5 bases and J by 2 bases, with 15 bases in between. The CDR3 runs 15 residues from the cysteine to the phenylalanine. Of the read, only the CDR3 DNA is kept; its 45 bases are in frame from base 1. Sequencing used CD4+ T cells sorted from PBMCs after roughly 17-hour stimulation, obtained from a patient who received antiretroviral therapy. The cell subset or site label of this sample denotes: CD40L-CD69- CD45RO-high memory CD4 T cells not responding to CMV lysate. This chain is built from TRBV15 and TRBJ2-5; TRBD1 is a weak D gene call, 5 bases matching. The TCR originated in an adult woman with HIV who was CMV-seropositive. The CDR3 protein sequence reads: CATSVDNNRQETQYF. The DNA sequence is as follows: TGTGCCACCAGCGTGGACAATAACCGACAAGAGACCCAGTACTTC.